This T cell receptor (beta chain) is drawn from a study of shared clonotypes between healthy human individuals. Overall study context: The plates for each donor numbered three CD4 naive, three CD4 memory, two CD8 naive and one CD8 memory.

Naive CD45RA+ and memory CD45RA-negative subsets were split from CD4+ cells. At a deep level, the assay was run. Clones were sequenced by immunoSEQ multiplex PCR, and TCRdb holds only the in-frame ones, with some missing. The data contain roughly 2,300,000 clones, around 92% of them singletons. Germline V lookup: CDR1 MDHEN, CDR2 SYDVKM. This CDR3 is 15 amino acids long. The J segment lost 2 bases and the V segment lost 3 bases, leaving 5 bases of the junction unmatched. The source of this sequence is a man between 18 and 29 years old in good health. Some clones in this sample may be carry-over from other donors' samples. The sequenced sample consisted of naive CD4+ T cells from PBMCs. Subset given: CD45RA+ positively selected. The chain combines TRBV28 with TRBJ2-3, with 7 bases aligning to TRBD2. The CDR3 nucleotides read TGTGCCAGCAGTTTGGCTAGCGGATTCACAGATACGCAGTATTTT. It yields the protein CASSLASGFTDTQYF.